This is a list of T cell receptor beta chains from one sample in a study of shared clonotypes between healthy human individuals. Sequenced by immunoSEQ multiplex PCR; TCRdb stores in-frame clones only, minus some. This sample has hundreds of thousands of clones, with roughly 70% found just once. The source material was memory CD4+ T cells sorted from blood. Every receptor here comes from a woman aged 30 to 39 in good health. CDR3s include the opening cysteine and the closing phenylalanine or tryptophan. A D gene is named only where the DNA matches it firmly. Not every row has a clone size; where given, it reads once, few, many or a size class.

j_gene: TRBJ1-2
d_gene: .
abundance: .
v_gene: TRBV28
CDR3aa: CASSLGFDTYPDF
CDR3nt: TGTGCCAGCAGTTTAGGATTCGACACTTATCCCGACTTC

j_gene: TRBJ2-1
d_gene: TRBD1
abundance: .
v_gene: TRBV18
CDR3aa: CASSPGQDNEQFF
CDR3nt: TGTGCCAGCTCACCGGGACAGGACAATGAGCAGTTCTTC

j_gene: TRBJ2-7
d_gene: .
abundance: .
v_gene: TRBV28
CDR3aa: CASSFRGRLLMDEQYF
CDR3nt: TGTGCCAGCAGTTTCAGGGGAAGGCTCCTTATGGACGAGCAGTACTTC

j_gene: TRBJ2-7
d_gene: TRBD1
abundance: .
v_gene: TRBV7-2
CDR3aa: CASRRTGGTYEQYF
CDR3nt: TGTGCCAGCAGACGGACAGGGGGCACCTACGAGCAGTACTTC

j_gene: TRBJ2-7
d_gene: .
abundance: once
v_gene: TRBV6-1
CDR3aa: CASSSLWGAGYEQYF
CDR3nt: TGTGCCAGCAGCTCGCTGTGGGGGGCTGGATACGAGCAGTACTTC

j_gene: TRBJ1-3
d_gene: .
abundance: once
v_gene: TRBV6-5
CDR3aa: CASSYSQLGNTIYF
CDR3nt: TGTGCCAGCAGTTACTCCCAACTGGGAAACACCATATATTTT

j_gene: TRBJ2-3
d_gene: TRBD2
abundance: few
v_gene: TRBV30
CDR3aa: CAWKPGLAADTQYF
CDR3nt: TGTGCCTGGAAACCGGGACTAGCCGCAGATACGCAGTATTTT

j_gene: TRBJ1-1
d_gene: .
abundance: .
v_gene: TRBV5-5
CDR3aa: CASSFQGTVMNTEAFF
CDR3nt: TGTGCCAGCAGCTTTCAGGGGACCGTCATGAACACTGAAGCTTTCTTT

j_gene: TRBJ2-7
d_gene: .
abundance: .
v_gene: TRBV7-9
CDR3aa: CASSLYGRGPYEQYF
CDR3nt: TGTGCCAGCAGCTTATACGGTAGGGGCCCCTACGAGCAGTACTTC

j_gene: TRBJ1-2
d_gene: .
abundance: .
v_gene: TRBV25-1
CDR3aa: CASRDNNYGYTF
CDR3nt: TGTGCCAGCAGGGATAATAACTATGGCTACACCTTC

j_gene: TRBJ2-7
d_gene: TRBD2
abundance: once
v_gene: TRBV30
CDR3aa: CAWSPPGGYEQYF
CDR3nt: TGTGCCTGGAGTCCCCCGGGGGGCTACGAGCAGTACTTC

j_gene: TRBJ2-2
d_gene: TRBD2
abundance: few
v_gene: TRBV6-1
CDR3aa: CASSEAGLAGTGELFF
CDR3nt: TGTGCCAGCAGTGAAGCGGGACTAGCGGGAACCGGGGAGCTGTTTTTT

j_gene: TRBJ1-1
d_gene: .
abundance: .
v_gene: TRBV2
CDR3aa: CASREGGTEAFF
CDR3nt: TGTGCCAGCAGAGAGGGGGGAACTGAAGCTTTCTTT

j_gene: TRBJ2-1
d_gene: TRBD2
abundance: .
v_gene: TRBV7-6
CDR3aa: CASSLIRAGGQKNEQFF
CDR3nt: TGTGCCAGCAGCTTAATCCGAGCGGGAGGGCAGAAGAATGAGCAGTTCTTC

j_gene: TRBJ2-5
d_gene: .
abundance: .
v_gene: TRBV6-5
CDR3aa: CASSSRKETQYF
CDR3nt: TGTGCCAGCAGTTCCCGGAAAGAGACCCAGTACTTC

j_gene: TRBJ2-4
d_gene: .
abundance: .
v_gene: TRBV5-1
CDR3aa: CASGPGPDLAKNIQYF
CDR3nt: TGCGCCAGCGGACCGGGACCAGATCTAGCCAAAAACATTCAGTACTTC

j_gene: TRBJ2-1
d_gene: TRBD2
abundance: .
v_gene: TRBV5-8
CDR3aa: CASSLVSSGFNEQFF
CDR3nt: TGTGCCAGCAGCTTGGTATCTAGCGGATTCAATGAGCAGTTCTTC

j_gene: TRBJ2-7
d_gene: .
abundance: many
v_gene: TRBV2
CDR3aa: CASSNQGSGYEQYF
CDR3nt: TGTGCCAGCAGTAATCAGGGTTCGGGTTACGAGCAGTACTTC

j_gene: TRBJ2-7
d_gene: .
abundance: .
v_gene: TRBV28
CDR3aa: CASSLVAAGTGYEQYF
CDR3nt: TGTGCCAGCAGTTTAGTAGCGGCAGGGACGGGCTACGAGCAGTACTTC

j_gene: TRBJ1-1
d_gene: .
abundance: .
v_gene: TRBV27
CDR3aa: CASSMRGRGEAFF
CDR3nt: TGTGCCAGCAGTATGCGGGGTCGGGGAGAAGCTTTCTTT

j_gene: TRBJ1-5
d_gene: .
abundance: .
v_gene: TRBV6-6
CDR3aa: CASSYLVGSNQPQHF
CDR3nt: TGTGCCAGCAGTTACCTGGTGGGGAGCAATCAGCCCCAGCATTTT

j_gene: TRBJ2-5
d_gene: .
abundance: few
v_gene: TRBV4-1
CDR3aa: CASSQKNTGLQETQYF
CDR3nt: TGCGCCAGCAGCCAAAAGAACACGGGACTGCAAGAGACCCAGTACTTC

j_gene: TRBJ1-6
d_gene: .
abundance: .
v_gene: TRBV5-1
CDR3aa: CASRGTVDSPLHF
CDR3nt: TGCGCCAGCAGGGGGACCGTTGATTCACCCCTCCACTTT

j_gene: TRBJ1-2
d_gene: .
abundance: .
v_gene: TRBV6-6
CDR3aa: CASSRDSSSYGYTF
CDR3nt: TGTGCCAGCAGCCGGGATTCCTCCTCCTATGGCTACACCTTC

j_gene: TRBJ2-7
d_gene: .
abundance: .
v_gene: TRBV18
CDR3aa: CASSPLDEQYF
CDR3nt: TGTGCCAGCTCACCACTAGACGAGCAGTACTTC

j_gene: TRBJ1-2
d_gene: TRBD1
abundance: .
v_gene: TRBV4-2
CDR3aa: CASSHRDSLRGYTF
CDR3nt: TGTGCCAGCAGCCACCGGGACAGCCTGAGGGGCTACACCTTC

j_gene: TRBJ2-4
d_gene: TRBD2
abundance: once
v_gene: TRBV28
CDR3aa: CAASGDKNIQYF
CDR3nt: TGTGCGGCTAGCGGGGACAAAAACATTCAGTACTTC

j_gene: TRBJ1-5
d_gene: .
abundance: once
v_gene: TRBV4-2
CDR3aa: CASSQDFRTDDYSNQPQHF
CDR3nt: TGTGCCAGCAGCCAAGACTTCAGGACAGACGACTATAGCAATCAGCCCCAGCATTTT

j_gene: TRBJ2-7
d_gene: .
abundance: .
v_gene: TRBV11-3
CDR3aa: CASSLHARRGTSEQYF
CDR3nt: TGTGCCAGCAGCTTACACGCCCGGAGGGGGACCTCCGAGCAGTACTTC

j_gene: TRBJ2-1
d_gene: .
abundance: .
v_gene: TRBV21-1
CDR3aa: CASSKAGGGSYNEQFF
CDR3nt: TGTGCCAGCAGCAAAGCTGGGGGAGGCTCCTACAATGAGCAGTTCTTC

j_gene: TRBJ1-5
d_gene: .
abundance: .
v_gene: TRBV5-8
CDR3aa: CASSLGVLPFNYSNQPQHF
CDR3nt: TGTGCCAGCAGCTTGGGAGTTCTACCGTTTAATTATAGCAATCAGCCCCAGCATTTT

j_gene: TRBJ1-1
d_gene: .
abundance: .
v_gene: TRBV5-4
CDR3aa: CASSSYGVGAFF
CDR3nt: TGTGCCAGCAGTTCCTACGGGGTCGGAGCTTTCTTT

j_gene: TRBJ2-3
d_gene: TRBD1
abundance: .
v_gene: TRBV6-6
CDR3aa: CASSPGQGFPDTQYF
CDR3nt: TGTGCCAGCAGTCCGGGACAGGGGTTCCCAGATACGCAGTATTTT

j_gene: TRBJ2-7
d_gene: .
abundance: .
v_gene: TRBV6-1
CDR3aa: CASSELRGLEQYF
CDR3nt: TGTGCCAGCAGTGAACTAAGGGGTCTCGAGCAGTACTTC

j_gene: TRBJ2-1
d_gene: .
abundance: .
v_gene: TRBV6-5
CDR3aa: CASSRSRDPLGEQFF
CDR3nt: TGTGCCAGCAGCCGGAGCCGGGACCCACTTGGAGAGCAGTTCTTC

j_gene: TRBJ2-7
d_gene: TRBD2
abundance: .
v_gene: TRBV5-1
CDR3aa: CASRLAGVYEQYF
CDR3nt: TGCGCCAGCAGGCTAGCGGGAGTGTACGAGCAGTACTTC

j_gene: TRBJ1-5
d_gene: .
abundance: .
v_gene: TRBV6-1
CDR3aa: CASSPVNQPQHF
CDR3nt: TGTGCCAGCAGTCCAGTCAATCAGCCCCAGCATTTT

j_gene: TRBJ2-5
d_gene: TRBD1
abundance: .
v_gene: TRBV6-5
CDR3aa: CASSRLGQAQYF
CDR3nt: TGTGCCAGCAGTCGCTTGGGACAGGCGCAGTACTTC

j_gene: TRBJ1-1
d_gene: .
abundance: .
v_gene: TRBV10-2
CDR3aa: CASRQGWATEAFF
CDR3nt: TGCGCCAGCCGGCAGGGTTGGGCCACTGAAGCTTTCTTT

j_gene: TRBJ2-6
d_gene: .
abundance: .
v_gene: TRBV5-4
CDR3aa: CASSLGRGSGANVLTF
CDR3nt: TGTGCCAGCAGCTTAGGTCGGGGGTCTGGGGCCAACGTCCTGACTTTC

j_gene: TRBJ1-5
d_gene: .
abundance: .
v_gene: TRBV7-8
CDR3aa: CASSLGTGNQPQHF
CDR3nt: TGTGCCAGCAGCTTAGGGACCGGGAATCAGCCCCAGCATTTT

j_gene: TRBJ1-1
d_gene: TRBD1
abundance: .
v_gene: TRBV28
CDR3aa: CASSRDRGTEAFF
CDR3nt: TGTGCCAGCAGTCGGGACAGGGGGACTGAAGCTTTCTTT

j_gene: TRBJ2-2
d_gene: TRBD2
abundance: .
v_gene: TRBV6-6
CDR3aa: CASSLPGGGGELFF
CDR3nt: TGTGCCAGCAGTTTACCGGGGGGAGGAGGGGAGCTGTTTTTT

j_gene: TRBJ2-7
d_gene: .
abundance: .
v_gene: TRBV11-1
CDR3aa: CASSFQRDSYEQYF
CDR3nt: TGTGCCAGCAGCTTCCAAAGAGACTCCTACGAGCAGTACTTC

j_gene: TRBJ2-1
d_gene: .
abundance: .
v_gene: TRBV5-4
CDR3aa: CASSSDSLHYEQFF
CDR3nt: TGTGCCAGCAGCTCGGACAGCCTGCACTATGAGCAGTTCTTC

j_gene: TRBJ2-2
d_gene: TRBD2
abundance: .
v_gene: TRBV5-4
CDR3aa: CASSEGLAGGGGELFF
CDR3nt: TGTGCCAGCAGCGAGGGACTAGCGGGAGGAGGAGGGGAGCTGTTTTTT

j_gene: TRBJ2-2
d_gene: TRBD2
abundance: .
v_gene: TRBV5-1
CDR3aa: CASSLGTSPTGELFF
CDR3nt: TGCGCCAGCAGTCTGGGGACTAGTCCCACCGGGGAGCTGTTTTTT

j_gene: TRBJ1-2
d_gene: .
abundance: few
v_gene: TRBV27
CDR3aa: CASSFYREDGYTF
CDR3nt: TGTGCCAGCAGTTTCTACCGGGAGGACGGCTACACCTTC

j_gene: TRBJ1-5
d_gene: TRBD1
abundance: few
v_gene: TRBV10-3
CDR3aa: CAISLGQGIDQPQHF
CDR3nt: TGTGCCATCAGCTTGGGACAGGGAATCGATCAGCCCCAGCATTTT

j_gene: TRBJ2-5
d_gene: .
abundance: few
v_gene: TRBV28
CDR3aa: CASSLYETQYF
CDR3nt: TGTGCCAGCAGTTTATATGAGACCCAGTACTTC

j_gene: TRBJ1-2
d_gene: TRBD1
abundance: .
v_gene: TRBV29-1
CDR3aa: CSVSSGTGNYGYTF
CDR3nt: TGCAGCGTAAGTTCCGGGACAGGCAACTATGGCTACACCTTC

j_gene: TRBJ2-7
d_gene: .
abundance: .
v_gene: TRBV25-1
CDR3aa: CASSVQARSYEQYF
CDR3nt: TGTGCCAGCAGTGTCCAGGCCCGCTCCTACGAGCAGTACTTC

j_gene: TRBJ2-7
d_gene: TRBD2
abundance: .
v_gene: TRBV7-2
CDR3aa: CASSLVGLAGDEQYF
CDR3nt: TGTGCCAGCAGCTTAGTTGGACTAGCGGGGGACGAGCAGTACTTC

j_gene: TRBJ1-2
d_gene: .
abundance: .
v_gene: TRBV29-1
CDR3aa: CSVAPSSRGNGYTF
CDR3nt: TGCAGCGTTGCCCCCTCGTCACGGGGTAATGGCTACACCTTC

j_gene: TRBJ2-3
d_gene: .
abundance: few
v_gene: TRBV9
CDR3aa: CASSGVTDTQYF
CDR3nt: TGTGCCAGCAGCGGAGTCACAGATACGCAGTATTTT

j_gene: TRBJ2-5
d_gene: TRBD2
abundance: .
v_gene: TRBV27
CDR3aa: CASSFSGMGETQYF
CDR3nt: TGTGCCAGCAGTTTCAGCGGGATGGGAGAGACCCAGTACTTC

j_gene: TRBJ2-2
d_gene: .
abundance: .
v_gene: TRBV5-3
CDR3aa: CARSAPGTANTGELFF
CDR3nt: TGTGCCAGAAGCGCGCCTGGGACGGCGAACACCGGGGAGCTGTTTTTT

j_gene: TRBJ2-1
d_gene: TRBD1
abundance: .
v_gene: TRBV7-3
CDR3aa: CASSLTGWRDNEQFF
CDR3nt: TGTGCCAGCAGTCTGACAGGGTGGCGGGACAATGAGCAGTTCTTC

j_gene: TRBJ1-2
d_gene: TRBD1
abundance: .
v_gene: TRBV15
CDR3aa: CATSRGQGDNYGYTF
CDR3nt: TGTGCCACCAGCAGAGGACAGGGGGATAACTATGGCTACACCTTC